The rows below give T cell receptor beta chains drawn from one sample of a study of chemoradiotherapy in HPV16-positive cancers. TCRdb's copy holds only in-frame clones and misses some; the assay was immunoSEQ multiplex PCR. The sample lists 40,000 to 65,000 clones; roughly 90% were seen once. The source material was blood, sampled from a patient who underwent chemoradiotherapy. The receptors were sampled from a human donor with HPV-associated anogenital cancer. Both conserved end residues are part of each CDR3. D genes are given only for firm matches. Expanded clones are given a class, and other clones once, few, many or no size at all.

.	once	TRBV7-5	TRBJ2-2	CPAGENTGELFF	TGTCCGGCAGGAGAAAACACCGGGGAGCTGTTTTTT
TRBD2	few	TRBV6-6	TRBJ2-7	CASSYSTSAYEQYF	TGTGCCAGCAGTTACTCGACTAGCGCCTACGAGCAGTACTTC
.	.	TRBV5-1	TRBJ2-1	CASSSNNEQFF	TGCGCCAGCAGTTCTAACAATGAGCAGTTCTTC
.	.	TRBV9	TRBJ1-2	CASSVLGGGYGYTF	TGTGCCAGCAGCGTTCTGGGGGGCGGTTATGGCTACACCTTC
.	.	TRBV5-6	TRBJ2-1	CASSRGAGWYNEQFF	TGTGCCAGCAGCCGTGGGGCGGGATGGTACAATGAGCAGTTCTTC
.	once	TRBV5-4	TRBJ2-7	CASSWDSSYEQYF	TGTGCCAGCAGCTGGGACTCCTCCTACGAGCAGTACTTC
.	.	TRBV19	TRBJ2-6	CASSIGSGANVLTF	TGTGCCAGTAGTATAGGGTCTGGGGCCAACGTCCTGACTTTC
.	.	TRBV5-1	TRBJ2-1	CASSLVHEGQFF	TGCGCCAGCAGCTTGGTCCACGAGGGGCAGTTCTTC
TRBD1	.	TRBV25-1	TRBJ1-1	CASSEFMGQGTEAFF	TGTGCCAGCAGTGAATTCATGGGACAGGGTACTGAAGCTTTCTTT
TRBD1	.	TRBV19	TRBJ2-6	CASSIQAMRQGAGANVLTF	TGTGCCAGTAGTATCCAGGCCATGAGACAGGGGGCTGGGGCCAACGTCCTGACTTTC
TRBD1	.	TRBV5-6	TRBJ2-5	CASTFWGQGPETQYF	TGTGCCAGCACTTTCTGGGGACAGGGACCAGAGACCCAGTACTTC
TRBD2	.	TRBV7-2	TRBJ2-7	CASGTSGELEQYF	TGTGCCAGCGGGACTAGCGGGGAGTTGGAGCAGTACTTC
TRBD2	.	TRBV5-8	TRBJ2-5	CASSLSSGGGETQYF	TGTGCCAGCAGCTTGTCCAGCGGGGGGGGAGAGACCCAGTACTTC
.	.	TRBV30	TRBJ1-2	CAWSREGAWGYTF	TGTGCCTGGAGCAGGGAAGGGGCCTGGGGCTACACCTTC
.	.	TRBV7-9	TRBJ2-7	CASTQSYEQYF	TGTGCCAGCACCCAATCCTACGAGCAGTACTTC
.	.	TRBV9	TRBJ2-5	CASSAYGTQSLGQETQYF	TGTGCCAGCAGCGCGTACGGGACTCAGTCCTTGGGGCAAGAGACCCAGTACTTC
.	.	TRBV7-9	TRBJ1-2	CASSLEVPGHGYTF	TGTGCCAGCAGCTTAGAGGTCCCCGGGCATGGCTACACCTTC
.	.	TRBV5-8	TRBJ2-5	CASRPVGSGRTQYF	TGTGCCAGCAGGCCGGTTGGGTCGGGGAGGACCCAGTACTTC
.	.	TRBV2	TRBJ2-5	CASRQGETQYF	TGTGCCAGCAGACAGGGAGAGACCCAGTACTTC
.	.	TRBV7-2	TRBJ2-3	CASSRGLSTDTQYF	TGTGCCAGCAGCCGTGGACTGTCCACAGATACGCAGTATTTT
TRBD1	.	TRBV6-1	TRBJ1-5	CASSERTGGWSNQPQHF	TGTGCCAGCAGTGAAAGGACAGGGGGTTGGAGCAATCAGCCCCAGCATTTT
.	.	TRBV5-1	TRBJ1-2	CASSLQTGVYGYTF	TGCGCCAGCAGCCTACAAACGGGGGTTTATGGCTACACCTTC
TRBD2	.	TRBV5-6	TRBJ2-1	CASEGGLAEIYNEQFF	TGTGCCAGCGAAGGGGGACTAGCGGAAATTTACAATGAGCAGTTCTTC
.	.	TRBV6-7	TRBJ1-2	CASSYSGYGYTF	TGTGCCAGCAGTTACTCGGGCTATGGCTACACCTTC
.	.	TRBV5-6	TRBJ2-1	CASSSGLADNEQFF	TGTGCCAGCAGCTCCGGACTCGCTGACAATGAGCAGTTCTTC
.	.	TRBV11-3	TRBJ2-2	CASSSGHYTGELFF	TGTGCCAGCAGCTCGGGACACTACACCGGGGAGCTGTTTTTT
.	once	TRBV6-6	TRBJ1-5	CASTTREGGQPQHF	TGTGCCAGCACCACACGGGAGGGGGGTCAGCCCCAGCATTTT
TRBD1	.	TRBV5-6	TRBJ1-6	CASSGGTANSPLHF	TGTGCCAGCAGCGGAGGGACAGCGAATTCACCCCTCCACTTT
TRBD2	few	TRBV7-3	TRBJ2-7	CASSASGSAYEQYF	TGTGCCAGCAGCGCGAGCGGGAGTGCGTACGAGCAGTACTTC
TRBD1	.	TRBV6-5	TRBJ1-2	CASRRTGGANYGYTF	TGTGCCAGCAGACGGACAGGGGGAGCTAACTATGGCTACACCTTC
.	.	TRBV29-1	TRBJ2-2	CSVYKGSGNTGELFF	TGCAGCGTTTATAAAGGGTCGGGAAACACCGGGGAGCTGTTTTTT
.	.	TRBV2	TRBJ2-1	CASGIFRGEQFF	TGTGCCAGCGGGATCTTCAGGGGTGAGCAGTTCTTC
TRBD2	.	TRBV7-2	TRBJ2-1	CASSLEAGARGNEQFF	TGTGCCAGCAGCTTAGAAGCGGGAGCCCGGGGCAATGAGCAGTTCTTC
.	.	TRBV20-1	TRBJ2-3	CSQATTDTQYF	TGCAGTCAGGCCACAACAGATACGCAGTATTTT
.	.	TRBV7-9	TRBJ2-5	CASSGQETQYF	TGTGCCTCCTCGGGCCAAGAGACCCAGTACTTC
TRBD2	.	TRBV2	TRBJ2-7	CASGGRARYEQYF	TGTGCCAGCGGGGGGAGGGCTAGGTACGAGCAGTACTTC
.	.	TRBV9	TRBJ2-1	CASSVGHTGQEQFF	TGTGCCAGCAGCGTAGGACACACAGGGCAGGAGCAGTTCTTC